This paragraph covers one T cell receptor (beta chain) sequence. The data were taken from a study of technical replicates of blood from four donors. Repertoires were generated with immunoSEQ multiplex PCR, while TCRdb's copy carries only in-frame clones and drops some. The table has 74,000 or so clones, about 96% seen once. CDR1 and CDR2 (germline): LGHNA, YNFKEQ. The CDR3 runs 13 residues. Trimming removed 0 bases at V and 7 bases at J, with 9 bases between. The sequencing sample was made of T cells isolated from PBMCs. This rearrangement joins TRBV4-2 to TRBJ1-1; D is ambiguous. This receptor was obtained from a human donor in good health. The CDR3 DNA sequence: TGTGCCAGCAGCCAAGATCTACGGGGTGAAGCTTTCTTT. Translated, it gives CASSQDLRGEAFF.